The 19 T cell receptor beta chains below were found in one sample sequenced in a study of blood T cells in healthy people across ages. Primers used in a second PCR of about 7 to 12 cycles were a sample-barcoded 5' primer and a J-beta primer mix. One entry per CDR3 protein, called by TCRdb with MiXCR from the 5' RACE reads. The sample includes over a million distinct CDR3 sequences, 55% to 75% of them seen just once. Sequencing was performed on blood. Receptors were obtained from a man between 18 and 29 years old in good health.

V is TRBV4-2 and J is TRBJ1-1; D is unclear. Germline lookup yields CDR1 LGHNA and CDR2 YNFKEQ. This CDR3 has 13 residues. The V gene lost 0 bases and the J gene lost 5 bases, with 7 bases spanning the gap. The CDR3 here is CASSQDTWTEAFF. DNA for the CDR3: TGTGCCAGCAGCCAAGATACGTGGACTGAAGCTTTCTTT.

This chain uses TRBV5-6 with TRBJ2-2; 8 nucleotides line up with TRBD2. Unmatched junction bases numbered 7, after V lost 4 bases and J lost 2 bases. The CDR3 runs to 16 residues. The germline CDR1 and CDR2 sequences are SGHDT and YYEEEE. CDR3 nucleotide sequence: TGTGCCAGCAGCGCAACACTAGCGGATAACACCGGGGAGCTGTTTTTT. Its protein is CASSATLADNTGELFF.

This clonotype was observed a few times. The CDR3 reads CASSSHRPGQRNGYTF. For the CDR3, the DNA is TGTGCCAGCAGCTCCCATCGGCCTGGTCAACGAAATGGCTACACCTTC. The chain links TRBV11-2 to TRBJ1-2; no reliable D call. The germline CDR1 and CDR2 sequences are SGHAT and FQNNGV. Trimming took 4 bases from V and 6 from J, leaving 21 bases between them. This CDR3 has 16 residues.

The chain joins TRBV6-2 or TRBV6-3 to TRBJ2-1, with D unclear. V was pared by 2 bases and J by 10 bases, with 15 bases between. Germline V gene lookup returns CDR1 MNHEY and CDR2 SVGEGT. This CDR3 spans 14 amino acids. In nucleotides, the CDR3 is TGTGCCAGCAGTTACAGGTCGGTCTCCAAGGAGCAGTTCTTC. It codes for CASSYRSVSKEQFF.

The V gene is TRBV7-6, the J gene TRBJ2-2; D uncertain. Trimming left V 2 bases short and J 1 base short, with 11 bases between. The V gene's germline CDR1 is SGHVS and CDR2 FNYEAQ. This CDR3 contains 16 residues. CDR3 amino acids: CASSLSSLLNTGELFF. The CDR3 nucleotides read TGTGCCAGCAGCTTATCCTCTCTCCTGAACACCGGGGAGCTGTTTTTT.

This clonotype was recorded a few times. The chain is built from TRBV5-1 and TRBJ2-1; 12 bases match TRBD2. This CDR3 contains 21 residues. V lost 1 base and J lost 0; bases outside the gene matches: 14. CDR1 is SGHRS, CDR2 YFSETQ, per germline. The CDR3 nucleotides are TGCGCCAGCAGCTTGTCGGGGTGGCTAGCGGGAGGGCCTTTCTCCTACAATGAGCAGTTCTTC. Protein: CASSLSGWLAGGPFSYNEQFF.

This clonotype was found a few times. The chain recombines TRBV12-3 or TRBV12-4 with TRBJ1-5; D is undetermined. V shed 6 bases and J shed 5 bases, with 8 bases lying between them. The CDR3 has 12 residues. CDR3 loop: CASRNRDQPQHF. CDR3 nucleotide sequence: TGTGCCAGCAGGAACCGAGATCAGCCCCAGCATTTT.

This chain uses TRBV4-1 with TRBJ2-7, with 7 nucleotides matching TRBD2. Germline V gene lookup returns CDR1 MGHRA and CDR2 YSYEKL. The CDR3 sequence is 15 residues long. The V and J ends lost 1 base and 5 bases, in that order; junction bases with no gene match: 8. CDR3 in amino acids: CASSQAPAGLNEQYF. The CDR3 DNA sequence: TGCGCCAGCAGCCAAGCACCAGCGGGGTTAAACGAGCAGTACTTC.

The genes are TRBV12-3 or TRBV12-4 and TRBJ1-2; 8 bases match TRBD1. This CDR3 contains 14 residues. Trimming cost V 5 bases and J 7 bases; bases outside gene matches: 9. CDR3 sequence: CASSPDRGNGGYTF. CDR3 nucleotides: TGTGCCAGCAGTCCCGACAGGGGAAATGGTGGCTACACCTTC.

As for this clonotype: Germline and junction disagree at one end, which may indicate a read error. The chain couples TRBV7-2 to TRBJ2-3; TRBD2 agrees at 10 bases. The CDR3 sequence is 11 residues long. CDR1 and CDR2 from the germline V gene are SGHTA and FQGNSA. The CDR3 nucleotides read TGTGCCAGCAGCCTAGCGGGGGCGCAGTATTTT. Translation: CASSLAGAQYF.

This clonotype has more than one count but fewer than ten. The chain employs TRBV12-3 or TRBV12-4 and TRBJ2-5; 12 nucleotides line up with TRBD2. The CDR3 loop spans 15 amino acids. V dropped 4 bases and J dropped 4; count of bases not matched to a gene: 4. The CDR3 DNA sequence: TGTGCCAGCAGTTCAGGACTAGCGGGGTTAGAGACCCAGTACTTC. Protein: CASSSGLAGLETQYF.

The chain is built from TRBV7-2 and TRBJ1-4, with TRBD1 matching over 7 bases. Per germline, CDR1 SGHTA and CDR2 FQGNSA. The CDR3 runs 15 residues. After removal of 2 bases from V and 3 bases from J, the junction contained 3 bases not matched to a gene. DNA for the CDR3: TGTGCCAGCAGCTTATCGACAGGGTCTAATGAAAAACTGTTTTTT. Protein sequence: CASSLSTGSNEKLFF.

V gene TRBV27 combines with J gene TRBJ2-3; D is perhaps TRBD2 (5 bases). The CDR3 runs to 18 residues. V lost 2 bases, J lost 3 bases, and 21 bases lay in between. Germline CDR1 MNHEY, CDR2 SMNVEV (reference sequence). This CDR3 reads CASSLAIPLLVATDTQYF. DNA of the CDR3: TGTGCCAGCAGTTTAGCTATTCCTCTACTAGTTGCTACAGATACGCAGTATTTT.

The chain carries TRBV20-1 and TRBJ2-5, with 9 bases identical to TRBD1. The DNA matches TRBJ2-7 better at its end, which makes the J call doubtful. The CDR3 consists of 13 residues. Germline V gene lookup returns CDR1 DFQATT and CDR2 SNEGSKA (reference sequence). The CDR3 coding sequence is TGCAGTGCTGACGGGACAGGGCCCGACGAGCAGTACTTC. Translating it yields CSADGTGPDEQYF.

This clonotype was detected only a few times. The V and J genes are TRBV20-1 and TRBJ2-1, with 11 bases matching TRBD2. This CDR3 comprises 14 residues. Germline-derived CDR1 and CDR2 are DFQATT and SNEGSKA (reference sequence). V was clipped by 3 bases and J by 7 bases; unmatched bases: 5. CDR3 in DNA: TGCAGTGCTAGGGACGGGACTAGCGGAAATGAGCAGTTCTTC. Protein: CSARDGTSGNEQFF.

The V gene is TRBV7-9, the J gene TRBJ2-1; 10 bases fit TRBD2. The CDR3 is 19 amino acids. With V trimmed by 2 bases and J by 4 bases, 14 bases remained unmatched. The V gene's germline CDR1 is SEHNR and CDR2 FQNEAQ (reference sequence). The CDR3 is CASSLPHEGSGGPYNEQFF. CDR3 DNA: TGTGCCAGCAGCTTACCCCATGAGGGTAGCGGGGGGCCTTACAATGAGCAGTTCTTC.

The rearrangement links TRBV5-1 to TRBJ2-1; D call uncertain. The end of the DNA is better explained by TRBJ2-7, so the J call may be wrong. The CDR3 consists of 16 residues. In germline, CDR1 is SGHRS, CDR2 YFSETQ. The CDR3 DNA reads TGCGCCAGCGTCCCCCGGGTACCTGGTTCCTACAATGAGCAGTACTTC. This codes for CASVPRVPGSYNEQYF.

This rearrangement joins TRBV4-1 to TRBJ2-7; D might be TRBD1 (6 bases). Trimming stripped 3 bases from V and 0 bases from J, with 15 bases between. The CDR3 spans 16 residues. The V gene's germline CDR1 is MGHRA and CDR2 YSYEKL. For the CDR3, the DNA is TGCGCCAGCAGCCAGGACGATAGGACAGCCTCCTACGAGCAGTACTTC. Translating it yields CASSQDDRTASYEQYF.

This clonotype was counted a few times. V is TRBV6-2 or TRBV6-3 and J is TRBJ1-4; D might be TRBD1 (6 bases). This CDR3 region has 14 residues. V lost 5 bases and J 6 bases, leaving 13 bases between the germline ends. The germline V gene encodes CDR1 MNHEY and CDR2 SVGEGT. The chain's CDR3 is CASSTPGADEKLFF. The CDR3 DNA follows: TGTGCCAGCAGTACCCCGGGGGCTGATGAAAAACTGTTTTTT.